The clone carrying this T cell receptor beta chain was recorded once. This CDR3 is 14 amino acids long. With 4 bases clipped from V and 4 bases from J, the junction kept 7 bases outside the gene matches. Germline V gives CDR1 SGHDT, CDR2 YYEEEE. Genomic DNA (around 2 micrograms) was obtained from cryopreserved PBMCs for construction of TCR beta libraries. TCRdb keeps only in-frame clones here, not all; method: immunoSEQ multiplex PCR. Among a few hundred thousand clones listed, roughly 70% were seen once. The record originates from a study of cytotoxic CD8 clonotypes in ibrutinib-treated CLL. The wider study: There were 11 relapsed/refractory patients and about 15 treatment-naive patients, and roughly 18 were IGHV unmutated.

This specimen consisted of PBMCs, obtained after 24 months of ibrutinib treatment. The chain links TRBV5-6 to TRBJ2-7, with TRBD1 matching 8 bases. The TCR originated in a human donor with chronic lymphocytic leukemia. The CDR3 DNA reads as TGTGCCAGCAGCCGCCCAGGGGGCGGGTACGAGCAGTACTTC. Amino acids: CASSRPGGGYEQYF.